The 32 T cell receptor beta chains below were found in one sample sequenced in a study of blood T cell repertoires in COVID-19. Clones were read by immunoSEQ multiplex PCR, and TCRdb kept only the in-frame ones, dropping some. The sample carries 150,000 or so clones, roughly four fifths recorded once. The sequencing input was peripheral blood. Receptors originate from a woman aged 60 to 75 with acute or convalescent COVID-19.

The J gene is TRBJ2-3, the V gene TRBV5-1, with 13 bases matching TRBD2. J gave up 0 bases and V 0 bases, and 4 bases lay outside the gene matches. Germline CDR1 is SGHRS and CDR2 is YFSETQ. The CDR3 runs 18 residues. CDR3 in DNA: TGCGCCAGCAGCTTGGCTGGACTAGCGGGGGCCAGCACAGATACGCAGTATTTT. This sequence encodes CASSLAGLAGASTDTQYF.

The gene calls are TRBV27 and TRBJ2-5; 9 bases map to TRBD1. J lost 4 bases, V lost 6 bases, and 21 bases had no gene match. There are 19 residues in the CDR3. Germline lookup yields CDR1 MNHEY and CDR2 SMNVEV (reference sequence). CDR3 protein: CASRTIAYRGREVGETQYF. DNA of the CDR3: TGTGCCAGCAGGACGATCGCCTACAGGGGGCGCGAAGTCGGAGAGACCCAGTACTTC.

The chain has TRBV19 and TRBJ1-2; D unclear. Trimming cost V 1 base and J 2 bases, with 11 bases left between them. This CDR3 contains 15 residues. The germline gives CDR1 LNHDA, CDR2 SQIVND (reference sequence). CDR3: CASSIVEAGNYGYTF. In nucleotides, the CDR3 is TGTGCCAGTAGTATAGTGGAGGCTGGCAACTATGGCTACACCTTC.

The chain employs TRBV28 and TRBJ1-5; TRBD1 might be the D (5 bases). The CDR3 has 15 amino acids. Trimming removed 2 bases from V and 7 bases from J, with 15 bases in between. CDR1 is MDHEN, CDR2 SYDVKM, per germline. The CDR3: CASSLANRFKQPQHF. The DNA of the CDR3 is TGTGCCAGCAGTTTAGCCAACAGGTTCAAGCAGCCCCAGCATTTT.

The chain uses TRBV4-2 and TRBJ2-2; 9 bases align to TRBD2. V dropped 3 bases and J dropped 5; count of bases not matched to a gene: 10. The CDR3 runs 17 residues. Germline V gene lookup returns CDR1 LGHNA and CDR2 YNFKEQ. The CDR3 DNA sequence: TGTGCCAGCAGCCAGGATAGAGGGCTAGCGGGGACCGGGGAGCTGTTTTTT. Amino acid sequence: CASSQDRGLAGTGELFF.

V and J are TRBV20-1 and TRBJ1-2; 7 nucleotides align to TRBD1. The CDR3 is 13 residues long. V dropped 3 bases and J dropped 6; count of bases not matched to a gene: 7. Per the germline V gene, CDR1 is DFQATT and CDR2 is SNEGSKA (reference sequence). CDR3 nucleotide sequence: TGCAGTGCTAGTTGGCGGCAGGGGGATGGCTACACCTTC. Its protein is CSASWRQGDGYTF.

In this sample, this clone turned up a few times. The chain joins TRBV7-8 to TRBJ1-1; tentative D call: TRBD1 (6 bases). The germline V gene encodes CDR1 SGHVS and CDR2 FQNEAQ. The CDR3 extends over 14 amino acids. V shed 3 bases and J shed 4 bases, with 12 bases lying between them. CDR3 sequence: CASSLGGASTEAFF. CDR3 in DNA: TGTGCCAGCAGCTTGGGGGGGGCGAGCACTGAAGCTTTCTTT.

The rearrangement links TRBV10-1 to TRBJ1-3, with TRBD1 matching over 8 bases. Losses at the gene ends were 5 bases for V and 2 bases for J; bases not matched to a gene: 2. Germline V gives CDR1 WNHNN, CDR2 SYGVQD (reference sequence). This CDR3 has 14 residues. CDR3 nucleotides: TGCGCCAGCAGTAAGGACAGGGCTGGAAACACCATATATTTT. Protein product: CASSKDRAGNTIYF.

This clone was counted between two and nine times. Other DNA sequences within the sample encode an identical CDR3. The CDR3 here is CASSQGTYTGELFF. In DNA, the CDR3 is TGTGCCAGCAGCCAAGGCACATACACCGGGGAGCTGTTTTTT. The gene calls are TRBV3-1 (or the pseudogene TRBV3-2) and TRBJ2-2; D unclear. The CDR3 extends over 14 amino acids. The V gene lost 1 base and the J gene lost 3 bases, with 6 bases spanning the gap. Germline CDR1 is LGHDT and CDR2 is YNNKEL (reference sequence).

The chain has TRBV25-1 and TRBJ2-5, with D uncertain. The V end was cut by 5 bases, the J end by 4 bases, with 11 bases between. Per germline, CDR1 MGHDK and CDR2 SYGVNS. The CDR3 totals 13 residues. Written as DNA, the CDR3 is TGTGCCAGCAGTCCGGCGGAGCGAGAGACCCAGTACTTC. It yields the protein CASSPAERETQYF.

In DNA, the CDR3 is TGTGCCAGCAGCCTACAGAACTCCTACGAGCAGTACTTC. Protein product: CASSLQNSYEQYF. V and J are TRBV6-5 and TRBJ2-7, with D hard to call. V lost 6 bases, J lost 0 bases, and 9 bases lay in between. The germline CDR1 and CDR2 sequences are MNHEY and SVGAGI. This CDR3 is 13 amino acids long.

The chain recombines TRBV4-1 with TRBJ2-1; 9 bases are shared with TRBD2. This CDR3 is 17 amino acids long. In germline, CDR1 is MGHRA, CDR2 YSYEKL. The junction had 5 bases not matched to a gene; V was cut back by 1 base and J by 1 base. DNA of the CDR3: TGCGCCAGCAGCCAAGGTCGGCTAGCGGGATCCTACAATGAGCAGTTCTTC. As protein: CASSQGRLAGSYNEQFF.

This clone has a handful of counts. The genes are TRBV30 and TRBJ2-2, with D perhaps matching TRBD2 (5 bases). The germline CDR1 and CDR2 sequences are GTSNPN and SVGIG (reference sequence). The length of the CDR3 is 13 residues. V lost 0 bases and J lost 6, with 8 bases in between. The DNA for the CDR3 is TGTGCCTGGAGTGTACGGCGGGCCGGGGAGCTGTTTTTT. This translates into CAWSVRRAGELFF. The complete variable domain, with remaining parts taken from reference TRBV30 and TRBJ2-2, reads SQTIHQWPATLVQPVGSPLSLECTVEGTSNPNLYWYRQAAGRGLQLLFYSVGIGQISSEVPQNLSASRPQDRQFILSSKKLLLSDSGFYLCAWSVRRAGELFFGEGSRLTVL.

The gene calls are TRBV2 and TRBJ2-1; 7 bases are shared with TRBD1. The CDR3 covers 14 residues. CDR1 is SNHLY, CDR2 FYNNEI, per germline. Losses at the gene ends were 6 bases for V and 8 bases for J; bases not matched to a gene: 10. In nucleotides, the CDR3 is TGTGCCAGCAGGAAGGGCAGACAGGGATATGAGCAGTTCTTC. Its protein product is CASRKGRQGYEQFF.

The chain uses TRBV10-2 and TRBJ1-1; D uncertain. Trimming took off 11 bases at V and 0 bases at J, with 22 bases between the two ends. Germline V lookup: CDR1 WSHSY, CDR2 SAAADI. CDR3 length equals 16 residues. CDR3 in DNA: TGCGCCGCGCGGGGAGAGGGCGTCCCCATGAACACTGAAGCTTTCTTT. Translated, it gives CAARGEGVPMNTEAFF.

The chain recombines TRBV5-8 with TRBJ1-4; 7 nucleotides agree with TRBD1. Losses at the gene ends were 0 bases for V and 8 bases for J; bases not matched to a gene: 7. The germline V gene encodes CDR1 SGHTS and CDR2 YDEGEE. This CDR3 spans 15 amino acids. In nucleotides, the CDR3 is TGTGCCAGCAGCTTGGGAGAGACAGGGCTAGAAAAACTGTTTTTT. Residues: CASSLGETGLEKLFF.

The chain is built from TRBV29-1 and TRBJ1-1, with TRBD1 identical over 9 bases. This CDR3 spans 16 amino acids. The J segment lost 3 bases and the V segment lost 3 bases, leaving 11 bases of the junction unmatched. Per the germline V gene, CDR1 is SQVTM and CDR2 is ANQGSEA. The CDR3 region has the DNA TGCAGCGTTGATACAGGGGGCTATAAAGGGGACACTGAAGCTTTCTTT. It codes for CSVDTGGYKGDTEAFF.

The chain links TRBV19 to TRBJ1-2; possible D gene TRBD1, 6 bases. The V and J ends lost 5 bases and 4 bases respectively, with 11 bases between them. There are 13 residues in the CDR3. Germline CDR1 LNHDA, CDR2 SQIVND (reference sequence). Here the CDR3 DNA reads TGTGCCAGTAGTCGTCAGGGGAGCTATGGCTACACCTTC. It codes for CASSRQGSYGYTF.

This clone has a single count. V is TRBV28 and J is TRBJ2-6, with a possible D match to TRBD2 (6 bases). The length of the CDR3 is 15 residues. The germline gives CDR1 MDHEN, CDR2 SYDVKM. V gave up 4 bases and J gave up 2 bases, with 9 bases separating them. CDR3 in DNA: TGTGCCAGCAGTTGGGCGGGAACTGGGGCCAACGTCCTGACTTTC. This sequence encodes CASSWAGTGANVLTF.

CDR3 coding DNA: TGTGCCAGCAGCTTATTTCCTACAGGGCCCTCTGGAAACACCATATATTTT. This encodes CASSLFPTGPSGNTIYF. The V call is TRBV7-9, the J call TRBJ1-3, with a possible D match to TRBD1 (6 bases). The V and J ends lost 2 bases and 0 bases respectively, with 14 bases between them. The CDR3 is made up of 17 amino acids. The germline V gene has CDR1 SEHNR and CDR2 FQNEAQ (reference sequence).

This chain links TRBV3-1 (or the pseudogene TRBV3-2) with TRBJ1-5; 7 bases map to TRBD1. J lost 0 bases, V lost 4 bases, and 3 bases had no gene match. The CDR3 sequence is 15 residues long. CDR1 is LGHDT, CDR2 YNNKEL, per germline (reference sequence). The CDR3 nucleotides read TGTGCCAGCAGCCCCGACAGGGTTAGCAATCAGCCCCAGCATTTT. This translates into CASSPDRVSNQPQHF.

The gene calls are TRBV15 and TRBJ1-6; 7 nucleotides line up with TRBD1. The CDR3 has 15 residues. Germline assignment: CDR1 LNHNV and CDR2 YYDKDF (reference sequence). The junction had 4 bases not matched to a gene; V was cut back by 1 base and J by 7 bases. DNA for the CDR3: TGTGCCACCAGCAGAGTGCCAGGGGGAAATTCACCCCTCCACTTT. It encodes CATSRVPGGNSPLHF.

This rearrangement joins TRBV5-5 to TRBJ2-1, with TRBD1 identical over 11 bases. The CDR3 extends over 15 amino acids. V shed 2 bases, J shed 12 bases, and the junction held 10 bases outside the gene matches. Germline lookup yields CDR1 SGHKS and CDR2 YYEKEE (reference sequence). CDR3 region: CASSLGDRGYSWQFF. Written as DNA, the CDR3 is TGTGCCAGCAGCTTAGGGGACAGGGGGTACTCTTGGCAGTTCTTC.

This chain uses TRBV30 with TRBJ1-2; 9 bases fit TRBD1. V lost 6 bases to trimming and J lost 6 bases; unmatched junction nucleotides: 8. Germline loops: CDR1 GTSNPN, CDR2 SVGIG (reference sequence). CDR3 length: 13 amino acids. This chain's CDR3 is CACPGQGIHGYTF. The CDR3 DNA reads TGTGCCTGTCCGGGACAGGGTATCCATGGCTACACCTTC.

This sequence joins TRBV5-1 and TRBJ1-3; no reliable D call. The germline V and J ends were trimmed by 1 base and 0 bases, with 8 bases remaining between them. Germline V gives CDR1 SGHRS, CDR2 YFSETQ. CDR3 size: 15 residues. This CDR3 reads CASSLMADSGNTIYF. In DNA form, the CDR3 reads TGCGCCAGCAGCTTGATGGCAGACTCTGGAAACACCATATATTTT.

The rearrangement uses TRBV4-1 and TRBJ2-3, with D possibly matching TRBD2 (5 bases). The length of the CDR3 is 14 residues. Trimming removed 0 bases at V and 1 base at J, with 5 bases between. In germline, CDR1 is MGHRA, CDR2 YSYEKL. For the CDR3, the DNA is TGCGCCAGCAGCCAAGATAGCGGCACAGATACGCAGTATTTT. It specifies CASSQDSGTDTQYF.

The CDR3 bases are TGTGCCAGCAGCCAAGAGAGGTTCGAGCAGTACTTC. It is translated as CASSQERFEQYF. The chain has TRBV14 and TRBJ2-7; D is ambiguous. V lost 0 bases and J 6 bases, leaving 6 bases between the germline ends. Germline CDR1 is SGHDN and CDR2 is FVKESK. This CDR3 has 12 residues.

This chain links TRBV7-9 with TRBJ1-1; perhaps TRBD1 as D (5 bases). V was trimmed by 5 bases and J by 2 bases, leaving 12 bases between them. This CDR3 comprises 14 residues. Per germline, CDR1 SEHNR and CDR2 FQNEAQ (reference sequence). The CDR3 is CASSLDRLNTEAFF. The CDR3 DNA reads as TGTGCCAGCAGCCTTGACAGACTTAACACTGAAGCTTTCTTT.

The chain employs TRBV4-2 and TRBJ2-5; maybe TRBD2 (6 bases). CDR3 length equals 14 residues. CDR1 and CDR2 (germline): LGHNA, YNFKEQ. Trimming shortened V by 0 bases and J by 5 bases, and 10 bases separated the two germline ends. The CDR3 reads CASSQDVAGETQYF. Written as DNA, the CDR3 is TGTGCCAGCAGCCAAGATGTGGCGGGGGAGACCCAGTACTTC.

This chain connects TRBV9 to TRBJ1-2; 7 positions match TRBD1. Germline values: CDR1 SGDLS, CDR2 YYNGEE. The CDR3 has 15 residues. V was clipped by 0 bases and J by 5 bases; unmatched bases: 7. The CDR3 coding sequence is TGTGCCAGCAGCGTAGAGACAGGGAGAGGGTATGGCTACACCTTC. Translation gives CASSVETGRGYGYTF. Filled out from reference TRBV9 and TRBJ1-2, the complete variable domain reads DSGVTQTPKHLITATGQRVTLRCSPRSGDLSVYWYQQSLDQGLQFLIQYYNGEERAKGNILERFSAQQFPDLHSELNLSSLELGDSALYFCASSVETGRGYGYTFGSGTRLTVV.

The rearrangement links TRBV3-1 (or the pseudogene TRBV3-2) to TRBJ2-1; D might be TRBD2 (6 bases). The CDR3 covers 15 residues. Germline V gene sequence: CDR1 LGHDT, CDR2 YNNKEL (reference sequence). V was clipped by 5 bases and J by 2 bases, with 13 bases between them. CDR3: CASSRRLVTYNEQFF. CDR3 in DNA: TGTGCCAGCAGCAGACGACTAGTAACCTACAATGAGCAGTTCTTC.

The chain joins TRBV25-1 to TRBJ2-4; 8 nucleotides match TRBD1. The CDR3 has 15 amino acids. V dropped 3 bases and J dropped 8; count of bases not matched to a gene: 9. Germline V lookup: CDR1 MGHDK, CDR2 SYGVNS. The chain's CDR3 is CASSDPHRGADIQYF. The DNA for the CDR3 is TGTGCCAGCAGTGACCCTCACAGGGGGGCGGACATTCAGTACTTC.